This paragraph reports one TCR beta chain. The CDR3 is made up of 15 amino acids. Germline loops: CDR1 MNHGY, CDR2 SVAAGI. J was trimmed by 6 bases and V by 4 bases; bases with no gene match: 8. The repertoire was sequenced with immunoSEQ multiplex PCR; TCRdb's copy has only in-frame clones and lacks some. This sample yields 55,000 to 80,000 clones, of which around 80% are seen a single time; roughly 3.4% belongs to the top ten. The data stem from a study of neoadjuvant anti-PD-1 for oral cavity cancer. For the study at large: Nivolumab at 3 mg/kg was mostly given biweekly, three to four doses, pre-surgery.

The V gene is TRBV6-9, the J gene TRBJ2-3; 9 nucleotides line up with TRBD2. The material was PBMCs, obtained before nivolumab (anti-PD-1) treatment. The clonotype was recovered from a person aged 40-85 years with oral cavity squamous cell carcinoma. CDR3 nucleotides: TGTGCCAGCAGTTTGGCGGGAGGGATGGGTGATACGCAGTATTTT. Translation: CASSLAGGMGDTQYF.